One and the same sample provided the 8 T cell receptor beta chains below, sequenced in a study of liver allograft versus peripheral blood T cells. Study background: What was compared were the T cell receptor repertoires in transplanted livers and those in the peripheral blood of recipients.

TCRdb reprocessed the reads with MiXCR, giving one entry per CDR3 protein. The repertoire holds 950 to 1,500 distinct CDR3 sequences, with 15% to 20% as singletons. These receptors were taken from a human patient who had a liver transplant. The T cells may partly be graft donor cells.

By its share, this clonotype is medium-sized. The chain carries TRBV7-9 and TRBJ2-1, with D tentatively TRBD2 (6 bases). The CDR3 loop spans 16 amino acids. Germline-derived CDR1 and CDR2 are SEHNR and FQNEAQ (reference sequence). V lost 0 bases to trimming and J lost 2 bases, with 11 bases between them. CDR3 protein: CASSLAGGSPYNEQFF. CDR3 nucleotide sequence: TGTGCCAGCAGCTTAGCGGGGGGATCTCCCTACAATGAGCAGTTCTTC.

By share of the sample, this clonotype is medium-sized. This rearrangement joins TRBV12-3 or TRBV12-4 to TRBJ2-1; D unresolved. The CDR3 runs to 11 residues. Deletions cut 4 bases from V and 9 bases from J, with 7 bases between. The CDR3, as DNA: TGTGCCAGCAGTTCCTATATTGAGCAGTTCTTC. It yields the protein CASSSYIEQFF.

This rearrangement joins TRBV10-3 to TRBJ2-5; D tentatively fits TRBD1 or TRBD2 (5 bases each). Germline CDR1 is ENHRY and CDR2 is SYGVKD. CDR3 size: 13 residues. V dropped 8 bases and J dropped 1 base, with 11 bases sitting between them. The CDR3 protein is CAIQEGTQETQYF. The DNA for the CDR3 is TGTGCCATCCAGGAAGGGACCCAAGAGACCCAGTACTTC.

By proportion, this clonotype is medium-sized. The rearrangement links TRBV7-9 to TRBJ2-3; D is possibly TRBD1 (5 bases). This CDR3 is 13 amino acids long. Trimming stripped 5 bases from V and 7 bases from J, with 13 bases between. CDR1 SEHNR and CDR2 FQNEAQ come from the germline V gene (reference sequence). CDR3 nucleotides: TGTGCCAGCAGCCCCCAAAAGGGGTATACGCAGTATTTT. Translated, it gives CASSPQKGYTQYF.

Sample share makes this clonotype medium-sized. This rearrangement joins TRBV13 to TRBJ1-3; D ambiguous. The V gene's germline CDR1 is PRHDT and CDR2 FYEKMQ (reference sequence). Trimming pared 5 bases from V and 4 bases from J, leaving 6 bases between. The CDR3 extends over 12 amino acids. This CDR3 reads CASSRAGNTIYF. CDR3 DNA: TGTGCCAGCAGCCGCGCCGGAAACACCATATATTTT.

Relative to its sample, this clonotype is medium-sized. The rearrangement uses TRBV24-1 and TRBJ1-5, with 8 bases identical to TRBD1. Trimming cost V 3 bases and J 4 bases; bases outside gene matches: 1. Germline values: CDR1 KGHDR, CDR2 SFDVKD. The CDR3 is made up of 14 amino acids. CDR3 residues: CATSDGTGNQPQHF. The CDR3 bases are TGTGCCACCAGTGATGGGACAGGTAATCAGCCCCAGCATTTT.

This clonotype counts as medium-sized (0.01 to 0.1%). The chain is built from TRBV6-6 and TRBJ2-7; D is ambiguous. The germline V gene encodes CDR1 MNHNY and CDR2 SVGAGI (reference sequence). The germline V and J ends were trimmed by 6 bases and 6 bases, with 12 bases remaining between them. The CDR3 extends over 12 amino acids. The CDR3 here is CASSDEPGEQYF. The DNA for the CDR3 is TGTGCCAGCAGCGATGAACCGGGCGAGCAGTACTTC.

This chain uses TRBV12-3 or TRBV12-4 with TRBJ1-6, with D perhaps matching TRBD1 (6 bases). Deletions cut 7 bases from V and 10 bases from J, with 17 bases between. CDR3 length: 14 residues. DNA for the CDR3: TGTGCCAGCACCGAGGGGGGAATCGGCTCACCCCTCCACTTT. Translation: CASTEGGIGSPLHF.